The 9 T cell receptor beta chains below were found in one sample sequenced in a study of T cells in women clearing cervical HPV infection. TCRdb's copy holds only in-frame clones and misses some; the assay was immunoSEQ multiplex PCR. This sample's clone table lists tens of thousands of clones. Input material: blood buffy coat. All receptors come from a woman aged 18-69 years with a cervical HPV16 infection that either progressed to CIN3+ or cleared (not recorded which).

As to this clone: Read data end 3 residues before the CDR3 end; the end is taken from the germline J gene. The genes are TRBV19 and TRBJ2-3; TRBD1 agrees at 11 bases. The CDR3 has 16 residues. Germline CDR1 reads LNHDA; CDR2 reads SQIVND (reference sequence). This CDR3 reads CASSISGQGAFETQYF. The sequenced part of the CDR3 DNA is TGTGCCAGTAGTATATCCGGACAGGGGGCGTTTGAGACG.

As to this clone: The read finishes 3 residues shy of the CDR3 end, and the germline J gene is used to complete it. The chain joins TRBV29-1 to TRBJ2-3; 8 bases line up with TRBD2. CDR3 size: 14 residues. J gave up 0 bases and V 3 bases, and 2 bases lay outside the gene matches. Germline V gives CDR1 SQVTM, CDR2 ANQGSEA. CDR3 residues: CSVDGGGSTDTQYF. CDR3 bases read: TGCAGCGTTGACGGGGGGGGTAGCACAGATACG.

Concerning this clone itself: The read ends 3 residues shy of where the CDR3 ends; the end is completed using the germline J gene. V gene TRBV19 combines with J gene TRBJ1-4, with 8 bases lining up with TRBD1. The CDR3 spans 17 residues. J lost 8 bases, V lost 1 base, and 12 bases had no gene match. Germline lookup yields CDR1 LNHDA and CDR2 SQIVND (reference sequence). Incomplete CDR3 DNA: TGTGCCAGTAGTATAGCCGGGGCAGGGGGCGCGGAAGAAAAA. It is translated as CASSIAGAGGAEEK. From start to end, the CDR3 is CASSIAGAGGAEEKLFF.

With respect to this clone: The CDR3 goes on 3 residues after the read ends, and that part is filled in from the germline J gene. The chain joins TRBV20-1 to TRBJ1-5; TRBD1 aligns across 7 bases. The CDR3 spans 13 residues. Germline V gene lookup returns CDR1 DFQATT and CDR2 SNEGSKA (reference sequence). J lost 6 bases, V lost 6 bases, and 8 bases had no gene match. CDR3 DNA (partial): TGCAGTGCCCTCAGACAGGGTGGTCAGCCC. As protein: CSALRQGGQP. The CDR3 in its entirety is CSALRQGGQPQHF.

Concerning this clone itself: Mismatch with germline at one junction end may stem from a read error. CDR3 DNA (partial): TGCGCCAGCAGCCAAGATAGGGGACAGGGGACCGGGGAG. This gives the protein CASSQDRGQGTGE. The CDR3 reads in full as CASSQDRGQGTGELFF. The chain couples TRBV4-2 to TRBJ2-2, with 10 bases identical to TRBD1. The CDR3 is cut off 3 residues early in the read; its end comes from the germline J gene. The CDR3 covers 16 residues. Germline assignment: CDR1 LGHNA and CDR2 YNFKEQ.

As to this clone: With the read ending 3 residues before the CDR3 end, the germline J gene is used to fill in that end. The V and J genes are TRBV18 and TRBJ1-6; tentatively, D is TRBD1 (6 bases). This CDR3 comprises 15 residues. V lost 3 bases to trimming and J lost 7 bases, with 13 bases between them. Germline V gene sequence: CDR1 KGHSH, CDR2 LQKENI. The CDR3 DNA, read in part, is TGTGCCAGCTCACCCCGGGACACCGAAAATTCACCC. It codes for CASSPRDTENSP. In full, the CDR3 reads CASSPRDTENSPLHF.

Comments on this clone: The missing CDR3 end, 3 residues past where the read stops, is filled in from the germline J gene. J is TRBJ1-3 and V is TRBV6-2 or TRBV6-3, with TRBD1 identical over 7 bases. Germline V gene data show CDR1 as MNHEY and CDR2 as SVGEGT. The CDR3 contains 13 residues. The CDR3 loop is CASSYSKRDSIYF. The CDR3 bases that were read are TGTGCCAGCAGTTACTCGAAAAGGGACAGT.

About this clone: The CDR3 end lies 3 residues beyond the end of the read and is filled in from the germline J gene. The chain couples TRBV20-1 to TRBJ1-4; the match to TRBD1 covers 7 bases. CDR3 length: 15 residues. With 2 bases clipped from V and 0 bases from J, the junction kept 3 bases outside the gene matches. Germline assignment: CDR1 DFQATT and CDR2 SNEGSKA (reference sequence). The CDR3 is CSARIGTATNEKLFF. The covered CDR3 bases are TGCAGTGCTAGAATTGGGACAGCAACTAATGAAAAA.

CDR3 in amino acids: CASSRGGKKSGELFF. The CDR3 DNA, read in part, is TGTGCCAGCAGCCGGGGGGGGAAAAAGTCCGGGGAG. The rearrangement uses TRBV11-3 and TRBJ2-2; 8 bases line up with TRBD2. The observed sequence ends 3 residues before the CDR3 terminus, with the missing tail filled in from the germline J gene. The CDR3 consists of 15 residues. J was trimmed by 6 bases and V by 5 bases; bases with no gene match: 8. Germline loops: CDR1 SGHNT, CDR2 YENEEA.